This TCR beta chain is from a study of blood T cell repertoires in COVID-19. CDR3 size: 13 residues. Trimming shortened V by 3 bases and J by 0 bases, and 9 bases separated the two germline ends. Germline V gene data show CDR1 as SQVTM and CDR2 as ANQGSEA. Sequencing was performed with immunoSEQ multiplex PCR; in TCRdb, only in-frame clones are kept and a portion is missing. In the table there are about 190,000 clones, 90% of which are singletons. The TCR originated in a man aged 50 to 60 with acute or convalescent COVID-19. The sample was peripheral blood. The chain carries TRBV29-1 and TRBJ2-7; D might be TRBD2 (5 bases). CDR3: CSVEGGHSYEQYF. The CDR3 DNA is TGCAGCGTTGAGGGCGGGCACTCCTACGAGCAGTACTTC.